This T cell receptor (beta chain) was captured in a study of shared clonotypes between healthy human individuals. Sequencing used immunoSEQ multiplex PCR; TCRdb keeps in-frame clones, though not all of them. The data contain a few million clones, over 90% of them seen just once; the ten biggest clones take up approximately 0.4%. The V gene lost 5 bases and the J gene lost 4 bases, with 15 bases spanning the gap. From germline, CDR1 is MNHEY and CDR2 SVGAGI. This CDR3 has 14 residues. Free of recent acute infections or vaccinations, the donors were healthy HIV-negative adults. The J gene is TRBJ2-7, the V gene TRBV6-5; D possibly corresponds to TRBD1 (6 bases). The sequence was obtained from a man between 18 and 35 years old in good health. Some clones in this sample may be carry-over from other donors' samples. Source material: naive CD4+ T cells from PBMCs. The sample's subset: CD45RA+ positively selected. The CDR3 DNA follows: TGTGCCAGCAGTGCACAGATCAGGGGTTACGAGCAGTACTTC. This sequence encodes CASSAQIRGYEQYF.